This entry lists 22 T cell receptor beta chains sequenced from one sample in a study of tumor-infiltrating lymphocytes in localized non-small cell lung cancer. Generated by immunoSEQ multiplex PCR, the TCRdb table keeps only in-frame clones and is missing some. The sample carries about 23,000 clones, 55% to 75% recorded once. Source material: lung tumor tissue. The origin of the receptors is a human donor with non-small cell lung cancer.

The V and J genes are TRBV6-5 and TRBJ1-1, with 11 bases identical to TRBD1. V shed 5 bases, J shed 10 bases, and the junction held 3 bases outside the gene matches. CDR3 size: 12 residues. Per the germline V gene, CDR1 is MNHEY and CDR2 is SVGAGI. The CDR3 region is CASSVGTGGAFF. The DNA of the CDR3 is TGTGCCAGCAGTGTGGGGACAGGGGGAGCTTTCTTT.

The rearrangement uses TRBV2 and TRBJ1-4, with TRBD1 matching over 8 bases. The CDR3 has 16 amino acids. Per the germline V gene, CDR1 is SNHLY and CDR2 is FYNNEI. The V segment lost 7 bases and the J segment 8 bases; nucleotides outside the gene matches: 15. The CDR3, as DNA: TGTGCCAGCATGTTGTTCTGGGGAACAGGGGGGGAAAAACTGTTTTTT. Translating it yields CASMLFWGTGGEKLFF.

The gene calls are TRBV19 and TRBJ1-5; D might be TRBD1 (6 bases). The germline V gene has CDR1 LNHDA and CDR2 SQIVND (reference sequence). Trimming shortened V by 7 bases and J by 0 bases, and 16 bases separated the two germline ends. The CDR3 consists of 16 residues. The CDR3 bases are TGTGCCAGTACCCCTACCTGGGACATTAGCAATCAGCCCCAGCATTTT. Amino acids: CASTPTWDISNQPQHF.

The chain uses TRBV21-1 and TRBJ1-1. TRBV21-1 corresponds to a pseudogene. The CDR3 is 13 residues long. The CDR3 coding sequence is TGTGCCAGCAGCCTTGGGAGGAACACTGAAGCTTTCTTT. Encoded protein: CASSLGRNTEAFF.

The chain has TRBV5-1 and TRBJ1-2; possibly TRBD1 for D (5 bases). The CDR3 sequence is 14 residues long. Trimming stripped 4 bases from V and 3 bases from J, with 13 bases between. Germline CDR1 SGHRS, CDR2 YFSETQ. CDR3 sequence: CASSPTGTDYGYTF. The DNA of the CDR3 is TGCGCCAGCAGCCCCACCGGGACGGACTATGGCTACACCTTC.

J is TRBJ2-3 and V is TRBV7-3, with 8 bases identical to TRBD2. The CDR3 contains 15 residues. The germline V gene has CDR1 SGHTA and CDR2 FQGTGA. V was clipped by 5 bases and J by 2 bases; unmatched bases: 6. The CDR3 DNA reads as TGTGCCAGCAGCCCCGGGGGGGGGCCCACAGATACGCAGTATTTT. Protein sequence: CASSPGGGPTDTQYF.

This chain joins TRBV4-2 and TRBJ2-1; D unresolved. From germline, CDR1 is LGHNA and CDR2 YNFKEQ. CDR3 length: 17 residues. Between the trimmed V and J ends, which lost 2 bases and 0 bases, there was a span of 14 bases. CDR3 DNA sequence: TGTGCCAGCAGCCAATTCTTTCGAGCTAACTCCTACAATGAGCAGTTCTTC. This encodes CASSQFFRANSYNEQFF.

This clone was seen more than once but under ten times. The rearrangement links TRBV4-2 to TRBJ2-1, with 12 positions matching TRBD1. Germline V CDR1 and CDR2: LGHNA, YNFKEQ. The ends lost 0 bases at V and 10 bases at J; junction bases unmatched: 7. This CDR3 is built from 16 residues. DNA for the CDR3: TGTGCCAGCAGCCAAGAAGGGGGGACAGGGGGCGCGGAGCAGTTCTTC. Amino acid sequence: CASSQEGGTGGAEQFF.

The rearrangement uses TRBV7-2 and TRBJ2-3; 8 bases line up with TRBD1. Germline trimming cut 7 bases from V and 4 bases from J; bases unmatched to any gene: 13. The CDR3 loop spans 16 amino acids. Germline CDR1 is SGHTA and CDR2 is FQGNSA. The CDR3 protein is CASTKRTGLSADTQYF. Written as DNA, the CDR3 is TGTGCCAGCACCAAGAGGACAGGGCTCAGCGCAGATACGCAGTATTTT.

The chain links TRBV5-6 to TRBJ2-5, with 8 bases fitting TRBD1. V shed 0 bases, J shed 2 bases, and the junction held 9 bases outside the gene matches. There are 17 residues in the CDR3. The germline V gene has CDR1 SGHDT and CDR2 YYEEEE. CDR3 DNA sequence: TGTGCCAGCAGCTTGGCGTGGTGGGGACAGGAGCAAGAGACCCAGTACTTC. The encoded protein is CASSLAWWGQEQETQYF.

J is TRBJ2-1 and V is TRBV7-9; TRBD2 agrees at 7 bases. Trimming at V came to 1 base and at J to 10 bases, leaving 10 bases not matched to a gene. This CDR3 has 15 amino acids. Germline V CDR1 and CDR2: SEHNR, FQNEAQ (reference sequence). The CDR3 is CASSLVAGVGLEQFF. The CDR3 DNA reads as TGTGCCAGCAGCTTAGTTGCGGGGGTGGGGTTGGAGCAGTTCTTC. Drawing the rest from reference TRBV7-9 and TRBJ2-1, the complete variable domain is DTGVSQNPRHKITKRGQNVTFRCDPISEHNRLYWYRQTLGQGPEFLTYFQNEAQLEKSRLLSDRFSAERPKGSFSTLEIQRTEQGDSAMYLCASSLVAGVGLEQFFGPGTRLTVL.

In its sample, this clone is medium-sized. DNA of the CDR3: TGTGCCAGCAGCAAGGGACAGGGGGCGGGTCAGCCCCAGCATTTT. Amino acids: CASSKGQGAGQPQHF. The chain is built from TRBV7-2 and TRBJ1-5; TRBD1 matches 12 bases. The V and J ends lost 5 bases and 6 bases, in that order; junction bases with no gene match: 5. The CDR3 loop spans 15 amino acids. Germline loops: CDR1 SGHTA, CDR2 FQGNSA.

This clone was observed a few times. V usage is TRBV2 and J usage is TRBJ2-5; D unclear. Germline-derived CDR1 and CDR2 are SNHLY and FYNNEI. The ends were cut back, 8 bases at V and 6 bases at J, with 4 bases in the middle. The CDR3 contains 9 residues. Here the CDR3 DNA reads TGTGCCAGCGTGAAGACCCAGTACTTC. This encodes CASVKTQYF. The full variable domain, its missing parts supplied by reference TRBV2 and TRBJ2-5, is EPEVTQTPSHQVTQMGQEVILRCVPISNHLYFYWYRQILGQKVEFLVSFYNNEISEKSEIFDDQFSVERPDGSNFTLKIRSTKLEDSAMYFCASVKTQYFGPGTRLLVL.

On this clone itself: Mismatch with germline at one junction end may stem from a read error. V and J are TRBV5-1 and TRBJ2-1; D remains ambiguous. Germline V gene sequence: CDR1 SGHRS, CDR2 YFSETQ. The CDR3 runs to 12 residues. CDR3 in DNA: TGCGCCACCAGCACCTTGGGCGATGAGCAGTTCTTC. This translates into CATSTLGDEQFF.

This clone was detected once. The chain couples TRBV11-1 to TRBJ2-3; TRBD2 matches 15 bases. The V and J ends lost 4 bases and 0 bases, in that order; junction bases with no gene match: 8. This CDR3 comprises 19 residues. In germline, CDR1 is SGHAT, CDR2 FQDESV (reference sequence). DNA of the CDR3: TGTGCCAGCAGCTGGACTAGCGGGAGGGCCAAGAGGAGCACAGATACGCAGTATTTT. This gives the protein CASSWTSGRAKRSTDTQYF.

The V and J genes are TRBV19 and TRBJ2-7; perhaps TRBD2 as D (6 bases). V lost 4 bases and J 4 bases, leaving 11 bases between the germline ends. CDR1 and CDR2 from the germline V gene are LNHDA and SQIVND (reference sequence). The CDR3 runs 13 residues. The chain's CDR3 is CASSREVGYEQYF. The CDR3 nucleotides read TGTGCCAGTAGTAGGGAGGTGGGTTACGAGCAGTACTTC.

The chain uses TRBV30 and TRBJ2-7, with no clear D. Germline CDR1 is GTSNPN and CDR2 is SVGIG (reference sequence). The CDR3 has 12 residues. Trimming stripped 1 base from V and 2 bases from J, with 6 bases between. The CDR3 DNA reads TGTGCCTGGAGTGGGATAACCTACGAGCAGTACTTC. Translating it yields CAWSGITYEQYF.

CDR3 in amino acids: CASSYEFNTEAFF. As DNA, the CDR3 is TGTGCCAGCAGTTACGAGTTCAACACTGAAGCTTTCTTT. The rearrangement joins TRBV6-5 to TRBJ1-1; no reliable D call. This CDR3 region has 13 residues. V was trimmed by 2 bases and J by 2 bases, leaving 6 bases between them. From germline, CDR1 is MNHEY and CDR2 SVGAGI.

The CDR3, as DNA: TGTGCCAGCAGCTTAGACCCCGCTACTAGCGGGAGTAAGTACTTC. Its protein is CASSLDPATSGSKYF. The gene calls are TRBV11-2 and TRBJ2-7; TRBD2 matches at 11 bases. This CDR3 region has 15 residues. Germline CDR1 SGHAT, CDR2 FQNNGV. The V segment lost 0 bases and the J segment 11 bases; nucleotides outside the gene matches: 9.

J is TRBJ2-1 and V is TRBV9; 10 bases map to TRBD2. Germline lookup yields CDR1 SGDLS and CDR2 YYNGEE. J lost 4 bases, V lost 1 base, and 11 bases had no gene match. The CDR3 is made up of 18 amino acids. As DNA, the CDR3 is TGTGCCAGCAGCGTATCCTGGACTAGCGGCAGAAAATACAATGAGCAGTTCTTC. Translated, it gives CASSVSWTSGRKYNEQFF.

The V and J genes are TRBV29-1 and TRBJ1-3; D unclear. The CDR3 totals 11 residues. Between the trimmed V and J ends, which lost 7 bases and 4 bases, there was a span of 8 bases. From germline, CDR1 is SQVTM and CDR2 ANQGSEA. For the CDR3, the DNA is TGCAGCGGGAGAGTCGGAAACACCATATATTTT. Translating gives CSGRVGNTIYF.

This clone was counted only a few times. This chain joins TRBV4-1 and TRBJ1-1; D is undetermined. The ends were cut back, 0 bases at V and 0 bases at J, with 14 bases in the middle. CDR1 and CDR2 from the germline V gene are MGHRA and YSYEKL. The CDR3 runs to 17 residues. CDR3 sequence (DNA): TGCGCCAGCAGCCAAGATCAAGCGTTAATCTTGAACACTGAAGCTTTCTTT. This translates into CASSQDQALILNTEAFF.